A selection of T cell receptor beta chains follows, all from one sample in a study of blood T cell repertoires in COVID-19. The repertoire was sequenced with immunoSEQ multiplex PCR; TCRdb's copy has only in-frame clones and lacks some. Here the sample spans about 170,000 clones, roughly 70% being singletons. The material sequenced was peripheral blood. These receptor sequences come from an elderly woman with acute or convalescent COVID-19. Each CDR3 is given with its conserved first and last residue. A D gene is named only where the DNA matches it firmly. Rows give clone size only sometimes, using once, few, many, or a class for an expanded clone.

v_gene	d_gene	len	abundance	j_gene	CDR3nt	CDR3aa
TRBV27	.	15	.	TRBJ2-6	TGTGCCAGCAGTCTCAGGGATGTTAGGGCCAACGTCCTGACTTTC	CASSLRDVRANVLTF
TRBV3-1/TRBV3-2	.	16	.	TRBJ1-3	TGTGCCAGCAGCCAAGAATATCGGGGAGCTGGAAACACCATATATTTT	CASSQEYRGAGNTIYF
TRBV4-2	TRBD2	13	many	TRBJ2-7	TGTGCCAGCAGCCTAGCGGGAGACCCCGAGCAGTACTTC	CASSLAGDPEQYF
TRBV28	.	12	.	TRBJ1-2	TGTGCCAGCGGTGGAGTCAACTATGGCTACACCTTC	CASGGVNYGYTF
TRBV6-5	TRBD1	15	.	TRBJ1-4	TGTGCCAGCAGTTGGGACAGGGGGCAAGGTGAAAAACTGTTTTTT	CASSWDRGQGEKLFF
TRBV4-1	TRBD1	18	.	TRBJ2-7	TGCGCCAGCAGCCAAGATAGGACAGGGGGTACCCTTTCCTACGAGCAGTACTTC	CASSQDRTGGTLSYEQYF
TRBV5-1	.	14	.	TRBJ1-1	TGCGCCAGCAGCTTGGACAGGATTAACACTGAAGCTTTCTTT	CASSLDRINTEAFF
TRBV29-1	TRBD2	15	.	TRBJ2-3	TGCAGCGTTGGGGACGGGAGGGAATCCACAGATACGCAGTATTTT	CSVGDGRESTDTQYF
TRBV19	TRBD1	14	.	TRBJ2-1	TGTGCCAGCCGGGTGCGGGACAGGTACAATGAGCAGTTCTTC	CASRVRDRYNEQFF
TRBV6-1	TRBD1	16	.	TRBJ2-1	TGTGCCAGCAGTGAATGGGGACAGAGCTCCTACAATGAGCAGTTCTTC	CASSEWGQSSYNEQFF
TRBV28	.	13	.	TRBJ2-7	TGTGCCAGCAGCCCCCCCGGCTCCTACGAGCAGTACTTC	CASSPPGSYEQYF
TRBV19	.	15	.	TRBJ1-1	TGTGCCAGTAGTATAGCTTTTTTCAGGAACACTGAAGCTTTCTTT	CASSIAFFRNTEAFF
TRBV7-9	TRBD1	14	.	TRBJ1-6	TGTGCCAGCAGCTTAGGGGACAGGAATTCACCCCTCCACTTT	CASSLGDRNSPLHF
TRBV2	.	11	.	TRBJ2-7	TGTGCCAGCAGCCCTATCTACGAGCAGTACTTC	CASSPIYEQYF
TRBV19	TRBD2	15	.	TRBJ2-3	TGTGCCAGTAGCAACCTAGCGGGAGTCGCAGATACGCAGTATTTT	CASSNLAGVADTQYF
TRBV5-4	.	13	.	TRBJ1-4	TGTGCCAGCAGCTTGGCTCGAGATGAAAAACTGTTTTTT	CASSLARDEKLFF
TRBV6-5	TRBD2	15	few	TRBJ2-1	TGTGCCAGCAGCCCAGAGCGGGATTCCTACAATGAGCAGTTCTTC	CASSPERDSYNEQFF